The T cell receptor (beta chain) under discussion was sequenced for a study of cytomegalovirus exposure and HLA in healthy donors (dated by TCRdb to about 2017). Study-wide context: An earlier analysis of about 560 of the donors reported about 280 Gb of sequence data and about 120 million unique TCR beta sequences obtained from 150 million to 200 million T cells. About 280 gigabases of sequencing data and around 90 million unique TCR sequences made up an early release that covered approximately 620 HLA-typed donors. Of the approximately 400 genotyped donors, roughly 85% fell in the genetic ancestry cluster associated with self-reported Caucasian donors. The study aimed to test whether signatures of past pathogen exposure could be identified by cataloging public T cell receptors. The T cell repertoires of under 750 subjects were profiled by immunosequencing and related to cytomegalovirus serostatus. Besides the first cohort of 550 to 750 subjects, a separate validation cohort made up of 120 different subjects was used. High-throughput TCR immunosequencing, statistical association of individual TCRs with disease status, and machine learning were combined to predict cytomegalovirus infection status. To study patterns of TCR occurrence, a later analysis re-analyzed previously published TCR beta repertoires from under 750 donors and added high-resolution HLA genotyping. Rather than drawing on any new phenotypic data, the later analysis identified candidate immune exposures from TCR beta sequences and the way those sequences occurred across donors. An earlier analysis of 587 of the donors used high-throughput TCR beta sequencing to judge whether each TCR beta V gene segment behaved as functional or pseudogenic. Alongside the repertoire data, information on donor age, sex, ethnicity and CMV serostatus was compiled. A later genetic analysis used genome-wide SNP genotypes for about 55% of the 666 donors, treating that subset as a discovery cohort. Every repertoire in the discovery cohort had been generated on one and the same sequencing platform. Both class I and class II loci were covered by HLA typing, at four-digit resolution. The number of typed donors differed by locus: roughly 620-640 for A, B, C, DRB1 and DQB1; 500 to 550 for DQA1; some 610 for DPA1; and about 450 for DPB1. Because of strong linkage in the cohort, roughly five DR-DQ haplotypes were treated as single units for association and clustering. Across some 400 genotyped donors of the cohort, an average of approximately 240,000 unique TCR beta nucleotide sequences per donor were sequenced, and 15% to 20% of those sequences were non-productive. What the research found in general, with its limitations: It was suggested by the authors that the approach could potentially be generalized to other disease states and immunological phenotypes. According to a later analysis, TCR association rates differed among HLA loci, with DRB1 alleles showing the most associated TCRs and HLA-C alleles showing the fewest. The 87-base-pair reads could not distinguish some IMGT-functional V segments, including TRBV6-2 and TRBV6-3, so those segments were excluded. Only TCR beta chains were sequenced in this cohort, and the absence of alpha or paired-chain data limited detectable features. Sequencing depth was assumed to be roughly uniform across donors in the presence/absence analyses, though that assumption may not hold. Across donors, most TCR sequences were observed very rarely, whereas some public TCRs were present in many individuals. Linkage disequilibrium might explain the correlated functional status among segregating V segments, but an unknown experimental factor could not be ruled out. Because HLA typing was unavailable for some donors at each locus, only the typed subset was used in association tests. An association between a missense DCLRE1C variant and V-gene and J-gene trimming of TCR beta chains was found in a later genetic analysis and replicated in an independent cohort. Because counts were too low, fewer than 20 rarely observed V segments, including chromosome 9 orphons, were excluded from the earlier analysis of roughly 580 of the donors. CMV serostatus was the only immune exposure information available for the cohort. A further reported finding was that TCR beta sequences accurately predicted the HLA-A and HLA-B alleles for most subjects in the first cohort. Compared with equally common non-associated chains, HLA-associated TCR beta chains in a later analysis were more clonally expanded and had lower generation probabilities. A few of the identified cytomegalovirus-associated TCR beta chains were confirmed in vitro to be specific for cytomegalovirus antigens. The sequencing pipeline was judged likely to have produced a cluster of highly shared sequence variants as a technical artifact. According to a later analysis, most CMV-associated TCR beta chains appeared to be HLA-restricted, and the HLA associations seemed to be driven largely by CMV exposure. When HLA alleles, especially DR and DQ, strongly co-occurred, attributing TCR associations to individual alleles was difficult. Cytomegalovirus status was reported to be diagnosed by the classifier with high specificity and sensitivity in both the original and validation cohorts. In a later analysis, about 17,000 TCR beta sequences were associated with specific HLA alleles at a false discovery rate of 0.05. A total of 164 TCR beta chains were listed by the study as associated with cytomegalovirus. According to a later analysis, parvovirus B19, influenza, CMV and Epstein-Barr virus appeared linked to several top co-occurrence clusters. In a later genetic analysis, fewer N-insertions in productive TCRs were reported among donors in an Asian-associated ancestry cluster than the approximately 710-donor mean. In an earlier analysis of approximately 590 of the donors, most TCR beta V segments were observed in productive rearrangements about 90% or about 30% of the time, broadly matching IMGT annotations.

The CDR3 goes from the cysteine to the phenylalanine over 15 residues. Only the CDR3 DNA stays, 45 bases, in frame from base 1. Via the germline V gene, CDR1 is SGHAT and CDR2 FQNNGV. V has 1 base trimmed and J has 1 base trimmed; junction bases matching no gene number 2. The cohort comprised 666 healthy bone marrow donors. All cohort members were sampled while nominally healthy, although unrecorded immune exposures were likely present. The donor was CMV seropositive and was included in the group of 250 to 300 seropositive cohort members. A peripheral blood sample was collected from each donor, and TCR beta sequencing was performed on peripheral blood mononuclear cells. The Qiagen DNeasy Blood Extraction Kit was used to extract genomic DNA from the blood cell samples. Receptor libraries were prepared by the immunoSEQ multiplex PCR assay. A mixture of 60 forward primers for TCR Vbeta segments and 13 reverse primers for TCR Jbeta segments was used in the multiplex PCR. A multiplex PCR assay on genomic DNA amplified the CDR3 region of rearranged TCR beta genes. The amplified TCR beta libraries were sequenced on the Illumina HiSeq System as 87-base-pair reads. The paper's data handling went like this. In a later analysis, approximately 74 million unique TCR beta chains were counted across the 690 or so repertoires, and some 10 million of these chains were shared by at least two donors. A nearest-neighbor algorithm error-corrected the raw reads and collapsed the reads into unique sequences, merging closely related sequences to remove PCR and sequencing errors. To assign V, D and J gene segments, CDR3 sequences were aligned to IMGT reference sequences. For a sequence to be retained, a match of at least six nucleotides was required to both a V gene segment and a J gene segment. Rearrangements were called productive when the CDR3 lacked stop codons and stayed in frame with V and J; all others were non-productive. CDR3 was defined by IMGT convention, running from the second conserved V-encoded cysteine to the conserved J-encoded phenylalanine. In an earlier analysis of approximately 500 of the donors, sequences lacking an unambiguous match to a single V gene segment were excluded. An earlier analysis of approximately 590 of the donors called V segments functional above 56.7% productive rearrangements and segregating when the between-donor standard deviation exceeded 5%. A statistical classification framework was built for diagnosing cytomegalovirus status from the catalog of TCR beta chain sequences. A later analysis assigned V and J genes by comparing TCR nucleotide sequences with IMGT/GENE-DB human TR gene sequences. In a later analysis, CDR3 sequences and most-parsimonious VDJ recombination scenarios were assigned using the TCRdist pipeline. In a later analysis, each TCR beta chain was defined by its CDR3 amino acid sequence together with its V-gene family, and reads lacking a unique V-gene family were excluded. To address suspected cross-contamination and a sequencing artifact, a later analysis removed a few hundred highly shared, low-generation-probability nucleotide sequences. In a later analysis, a clonal expansion index for each public chain was calculated from normalized within-repertoire ranks of inferred template counts. In a later analysis, generation probabilities were computed using a VDJ recombination model fitted to out-of-frame rearrangements, and the results were checked against IGoR. In a later analysis, hypergeometric tests were used to score TCR-TCR, TCR-HLA and TCR-CMV co-occurrence, with a repertoire-size bias correction applied to TCR pairs. A later analysis estimated false discovery rates by permuting HLA or CMV assignments 20 times. A later analysis grouped co-occurring TCRs with DBSCAN, adding TCRdist sequence similarity when clustering within HLA-allele-positive subsets. For co-occurrence clustering, repertoires with fewer than 30,000 or more than 120,000 public chains were excluded, along with roughly 5 repertoires with anomalous nucleotide sharing. TCRdb took over this immuneACCESS table, retaining in-frame rearrangements with V and J assigned. Such tables are incomplete; in checked studies, under half of the missing clones stem from an unresolved V gene, and the remainder is unexplained. The V and J calls and clone size were taken over from that table, and D and trimming were inferred from the DNA. The record for this sample contains fewer than 250,000 clones. The top ten hold roughly 0.89% of the sample.

Worth noting for this clone: There is no known antigen for this receptor. Different DNA sequences within this sample yield the same CDR3.

The chain joins TRBV11-2 to TRBJ1-1; 8 central nucleotides agree with TRBD1. Sequenced: PBMCs. The origin of this receptor is a woman aged 30 to 39 in good health and CMV-seropositive. DNA sequence: TGTGCCAGCAGCTTAGCAGGGACAGGGAACACTGAAGCTTTCTTT. This translates into CASSLAGTGNTEAFF. The CDR3, completed at both ends by the reference TRBV11-2 and TRBJ1-1 genes, gives the full variable domain EAGVAQSPRYKIIEKRQSVAFWCNPISGHATLYWYQQILGQGPKLLIQFQNNGVVDDSQLPKDRFSAERLKGVDSTLKIQPAKLEDSAVYLCASSLAGTGNTEAFFGQGTRLTVV.